This T cell receptor (beta chain) was sequenced for a study of cytomegalovirus exposure and HLA in healthy donors. This clone was seen only a few times. Its specificity is unknown. Study-wide results and limits: Later analysis identified several of the most significant clusters that appeared linked to common viral pathogens.

From germline, CDR1 is SEHNR and CDR2 FQNEAQ (reference sequence). V lost 5 bases, J lost 3 bases, and 11 bases lay in between. The length of the CDR3 is 13 residues. The primer mix had 60 Vbeta and 13 Jbeta primers. TCRdb's table, derived via immunoSEQ multiplex PCR, lists solely in-frame clones and lacks some. The sample contains approximately 200,000 clones, 82% of which appear only once. The material sequenced was PBMCs. The V and J genes are TRBV7-9 and TRBJ2-7; tentative D call: TRBD2 (5 bases). This sequence originates from a woman aged 50 to 65 in good health and CMV-seropositive. CDR3 in DNA: TGTGCCAGCAGCCGAGGGAGAGGCTACGAGCAGTACTTC. Its protein is CASSRGRGYEQYF.